These 10 T cell receptor beta chains originate from one sample sequenced in a study of cytomegalovirus exposure and HLA in healthy donors. 60 Vbeta and 13 Jbeta primers were used in PCR. Libraries were prepared by immunoSEQ multiplex PCR; TCRdb keeps only in-frame clonotypes and omits some of them. The sample yields about 120,000 clones, more than 80% seen once. The sample taken for sequencing was PBMCs. The source of these receptors is a man aged 25 to 40 in good health and CMV-seronegative.

Remarks on this clone: At one boundary the junction diverges from the germline segment, which might be a read error. This chain connects TRBV27 to TRBJ1-2; 7 nucleotides line up with TRBD1. The CDR3 runs 13 residues. CDR1 and CDR2 (germline): MNHEY, SMNVEV (reference sequence). The CDR3 DNA reads as TGTGCCAGCAGGCTTACAGGGGAATTAGGCTACCCCTTC. It codes for CASRLTGELGYPF.

The V call is TRBV5-1, the J call TRBJ2-7; the match to TRBD1 covers 9 bases. V lost 2 bases, J lost 1 base, and 4 bases stayed unmatched. The germline gives CDR1 SGHRS, CDR2 YFSETQ. This CDR3 is 15 amino acids long. CDR3 sequence reads: CASSFLGQGSYEQYF. The CDR3 DNA reads TGCGCCAGCAGCTTCCTGGGACAGGGATCCTACGAGCAGTACTTC. The full variable domain, with the rest looked up from reference TRBV5-1 and TRBJ2-7, is KAGVTQTPRYLIKTRGQQVTLSCSPISGHRSVSWYQQTPGQGLQFLFEYFSETQRNKGNFPGRFSGRQFSNSRSEMNVSTLELGDSALYLCASSFLGQGSYEQYFGPGTRLTVT.

J is TRBJ2-7 and V is TRBV5-1; D is perhaps TRBD1 (7 bases). V lost 4 bases and J 7 bases, leaving 18 bases between the germline ends. Germline-derived CDR1 and CDR2 are SGHRS and YFSETQ. This CDR3 spans 14 amino acids. Here the CDR3 DNA reads TGCGCCAGCAGCCCAAGGACAGGCGGGGAAGAGCAGTACTTC. Its translation: CASSPRTGGEEQYF.

CDR3 bases: TGTGCCATCACCGCACAGGGGGATAGGACAGATACGCAGTATTTT. Translated: CAITAQGDRTDTQYF. The gene calls are TRBV10-3 and TRBJ2-3; 8 positions agree with TRBD1. The CDR3 spans 15 residues. Losses at the gene ends were 7 bases for V and 3 bases for J; bases not matched to a gene: 9. CDR1 is ENHRY, CDR2 SYGVKD, per germline.

The chain uses TRBV7-6 and TRBJ2-7, with D perhaps matching TRBD1 (6 bases). The CDR3 is made up of 14 amino acids. Germline V CDR1 and CDR2: SGHVS, FNYEAQ. V lost 3 bases and J lost 5, with 14 bases in between. The CDR3 loop is CASSFQSGAHEQYF. The CDR3 DNA follows: TGTGCCAGCAGCTTTCAGTCAGGGGCTCACGAGCAGTACTTC.

The CDR3 DNA follows: TGTGCCAGCAGCCAATCGGGACAGGGAAACTATGGCTACACCTTC. Translation: CASSQSGQGNYGYTF. The gene calls are TRBV4-2 and TRBJ1-2; 9 bases align to TRBD1. CDR1 and CDR2 (germline): LGHNA, YNFKEQ. This CDR3 has 15 residues. V was pared by 2 bases and J by 2 bases, with 3 bases of the junction left unmatched.

The J gene is TRBJ2-1, the V gene TRBV19; 11 positions agree with TRBD2. The CDR3 is 15 residues long. The V segment lost 1 base and the J segment 6 bases; nucleotides outside the gene matches: 2. In germline, CDR1 is LNHDA, CDR2 SQIVND (reference sequence). CDR3 region: CASSIGLAGGNEQFF. The CDR3 DNA is TGTGCCAGTAGTATAGGGCTAGCGGGAGGCAATGAGCAGTTCTTC.

This clone was counted a single time. V is TRBV6-5 and J is TRBJ2-7, with TRBD1 as a possible D gene (6 bases). With 2 bases removed from V and 4 bases from J, the gap between germline ends came to 12 bases. Germline CDR1 and CDR2: MNHEY and SVGAGI. The CDR3 is made up of 14 amino acids. This CDR3 reads CASSYTAGVYEQYF. The CDR3 DNA reads TGTGCCAGCAGTTACACGGCAGGGGTTTACGAGCAGTACTTC.

The gene calls are TRBV7-9 and TRBJ2-5; TRBD1 might be the D (6 bases). This CDR3 has 17 residues. In germline, CDR1 is SEHNR, CDR2 FQNEAQ (reference sequence). V gave up 1 base and J gave up 3 bases, with 18 bases separating them. CDR3 amino acids: CASSLDRGRGYKETQYF. DNA for the CDR3: TGTGCCAGCAGCTTAGATAGAGGCAGGGGATACAAAGAGACCCAGTACTTC.

V and J are TRBV16 and TRBJ2-1; 13 nucleotides align to TRBD2. The V gene end was trimmed by 0 bases and the J gene end by 5 bases; junction bases not matched to a gene: 1. Germline-derived CDR1 and CDR2 are KGHSY and FQNENV. This CDR3 spans 16 amino acids. The CDR3 protein is CASSQSGLAGNNEQFF. The CDR3 nucleotides are TGTGCCAGCAGCCAATCGGGACTAGCGGGAAACAATGAGCAGTTCTTC.